The 14 T cell receptor beta chains in this list originate from one sample, sequenced in a study of blood T cell repertoires in COVID-19. Measured with immunoSEQ multiplex PCR; TCRdb has only the in-frame clones, and not every one. The table records 350,000 to 450,000 clones, 85% of them present only once. Sequencing was performed on peripheral blood. The receptors here all came from a woman aged 18-29 years with acute or convalescent COVID-19.

This clone turned up a few times. The rearrangement uses TRBV7-9 and TRBJ2-7; possibly TRBD1 for D (6 bases). The CDR3 covers 15 residues. In germline, CDR1 is SEHNR, CDR2 FQNEAQ (reference sequence). The germline V and J ends were trimmed by 5 bases and 3 bases, with 17 bases remaining between them. CDR3 residues: CASSPPGRGVYEQYF. CDR3 bases: TGTGCCAGCAGCCCCCCGGGCAGGGGAGTCTACGAGCAGTACTTC.

The V and J genes are TRBV2 and TRBJ2-1; D might be TRBD2 (6 bases). CDR3 size: 16 residues. Germline loops: CDR1 SNHLY, CDR2 FYNNEI. The V end lost 4 bases, the J end lost 2 bases, and 15 bases lay between the germline ends. In DNA, the CDR3 is TGTGCCAGCAGTGGGCCCCGCGGGGAGGCCTACAATGAGCAGTTCTTC. Residues: CASSGPRGEAYNEQFF.

The V gene is TRBV10-3, the J gene TRBJ1-5; D gene unclear. V was cut by 0 bases and J by 2 bases, with 14 bases left in between. Germline values: CDR1 ENHRY, CDR2 SYGVKD. This CDR3 region has 17 residues. CDR3 amino acids: CAISESTRGDGNQPQHF. The CDR3 coding sequence is TGTGCCATCAGTGAGTCGACCCGGGGTGATGGCAATCAGCCCCAGCATTTT.

This chain connects TRBV6-5 to TRBJ1-2, with a possible D match to TRBD1 (5 bases). CDR3 size: 13 residues. Trimming removed 11 bases from V and 3 bases from J, with 16 bases in between. Germline V lookup: CDR1 MNHEY, CDR2 SVGAGI. The DNA for the CDR3 is TGTGCCGCGAAAAGGGGTCATCACTATGGCTACACCTTC. Residues: CAAKRGHHYGYTF.

The V gene is TRBV9, the J gene TRBJ2-7, with TRBD2 matching over 7 bases. The germline V gene has CDR1 SGDLS and CDR2 YYNGEE. CDR3 length equals 15 residues. V was pared by 4 bases and J by 2 bases, with 9 bases of the junction left unmatched. The CDR3 sequence: CASSKEGGVPYEQYF. CDR3 nucleotide sequence: TGTGCCAGCAGCAAAGAGGGAGGGGTCCCCTACGAGCAGTACTTC.

The rearrangement joins TRBV14 to TRBJ2-4; TRBD1 agrees at 7 bases. CDR1 and CDR2 (germline): SGHDN, FVKESK. The length of the CDR3 is 16 residues. V lost 4 bases, J lost 6 bases, and 12 bases stayed unmatched. Here the CDR3 reads CASSPWTGGKGNIQYF. For the CDR3, the DNA is TGTGCCAGCAGCCCCTGGACAGGAGGAAAGGGAAACATTCAGTACTTC.

This clone was picked up a small number of times. V usage is TRBV7-2 and J usage is TRBJ1-6; weak D call: TRBD1 (5 bases). Germline CDR1 is SGHTA and CDR2 is FQGNSA. This CDR3 is 16 amino acids long. V gave up 6 bases and J gave up 5 bases, with 17 bases separating them. The CDR3 nucleotides are TGTGCCAGCAGGTATACCGGGACTTACGATAATTCACCCCTCCACTTT. This sequence encodes CASRYTGTYDNSPLHF. The full variable domain, rest sourced from reference TRBV7-2 and TRBJ1-6, is GAGVSQSPSNKVTEKGKDVELRCDPISGHTALYWYRQSLGQGLEFLIYFQGNSAPDKSGLPSDRFSAERTGGSVSTLTIQRTQQEDSAVYLCASRYTGTYDNSPLHFGNGTRLTVT.

The gene calls are TRBV11-2 and TRBJ2-7, with D unresolved. CDR1 is SGHAT, CDR2 FQNNGV, per germline. The CDR3 spans 14 residues. The germline V and J ends were trimmed by 5 bases and 3 bases, with 14 bases remaining between them. This chain's CDR3 is CASSLPPISYEQYF. CDR3 in DNA: TGTGCCAGCAGCCTCCCCCCCATCAGCTACGAGCAGTACTTC.

The J gene is TRBJ2-3, the V gene TRBV28, with D tentatively TRBD2 (5 bases). From germline, CDR1 is MDHEN and CDR2 SYDVKM. The CDR3 runs 15 residues. Trimming stripped 3 bases from V and 0 bases from J, with 10 bases between. CDR3: CASSLNGISTDTQYF. CDR3 nucleotides: TGTGCCAGCAGTTTGAACGGGATTAGCACAGATACGCAGTATTTT.

This clone has only a few counts. This chain joins TRBV3-1 (or the pseudogene TRBV3-2) and TRBJ2-3; 13 positions agree with TRBD2. CDR1 is LGHDT, CDR2 YNNKEL, per germline (reference sequence). The CDR3 runs 17 residues. With V trimmed by 4 bases and J by 2 bases, 6 bases remained unmatched. In nucleotides, the CDR3 is TGTGCCAGCAGCCCGTCTGGACTAGCGGGAGCCACAGATACGCAGTATTTT. Translation gives CASSPSGLAGATDTQYF.

As concerns this clone: This sample includes further DNA sequences coding for the same CDR3. The chain combines TRBV7-9 with TRBJ2-3; D gene unclear. The V end lost 6 bases, the J end lost 3 bases, and 10 bases lay between the germline ends. Germline V gene data show CDR1 as SEHNR and CDR2 as FQNEAQ (reference sequence). The CDR3 has 13 residues. The CDR3 DNA reads TGTGCCAGCAGGCCGACCGGGACAGATACGCAGTATTTT. Its translation is CASRPTGTDTQYF.

This clone appeared a few times. V and J are TRBV6-5 and TRBJ1-6, with 8 bases matching TRBD1. CDR1 and CDR2 from the germline V gene are MNHEY and SVGAGI. The CDR3 length is 14 residues. The V and J ends lost 6 bases and 9 bases, in that order; junction bases with no gene match: 7. CDR3 amino acids: CASRRIQGGSPLHF. CDR3 sequence (DNA): TGTGCCAGCAGGAGGATACAGGGGGGTTCACCCCTCCACTTT.

The chain is built from TRBV3-1 (or the pseudogene TRBV3-2) and TRBJ2-2; D may be TRBD1 (5 bases). Germline CDR1 reads LGHDT; CDR2 reads YNNKEL (reference sequence). The CDR3 sequence is 15 residues long. V was trimmed by 4 bases and J by 6 bases, leaving 15 bases between them. The CDR3 sequence: CASSPMGQGAGELFF. The DNA for the CDR3 is TGTGCCAGCAGCCCGATGGGGCAGGGCGCCGGGGAGCTGTTTTTT.

V usage is TRBV21-1 and J usage is TRBJ2-1; TRBD2 is taken as the D call from the table, unchecked against the DNA. TRBV21-1 counts as a pseudogene. CDR3 size: 15 residues. CDR3 loop: CASSIAPPEGNEQFF. CDR3 in DNA: TGTGCCAGCAGCATAGCTCCTCCGGAGGGCAATGAGCAGTTCTTC.